The clone carrying this T cell receptor (beta chain) has just a few counts. No antigen is known for it. Each CDR3 protein gets one entry after TCRdb re-called the RT-PCR reads with MiXCR. In the table there are about 780,000 distinct CDR3 sequences, less than 20% of which are singletons. The sample is drawn from a study of response to subunit inactivated influenza vaccine. This CDR3 has 15 residues. Study-level results: The authors suggested that every seasonal influenza vaccination recruits few new T cells.

The receptor was isolated from a man aged 50 or older who received an inactivated influenza vaccine. The chain joins TRBV21-1 to TRBJ2-7; TRBD2 reflects the table's D call only, with no check against the DNA. TRBV21-1 is classified as a pseudogene. The specimen was PBMCs from blood, collected about 5 days after vaccination. The chain's CDR3 is CASTFPGTNSYEQYF. The CDR3, as DNA: TGTGCCAGCACCTTTCCTGGGACTAACTCCTACGAGCAGTACTTC.